This T cell receptor beta chain was found in a study of blood T cell repertoires in COVID-19. Study details: In each case, the material was cDNA or gDNA derived from T cells, B-cell-depleted T cells, or PBMCs.

Only in-frame clones appear in the TCRdb table, and some are missing; sequencing was by immunoSEQ multiplex PCR. This sample yields around 210,000 clones, of which around 85% are seen a single time; about 5.1% belongs to the top ten. The ends were cut back, 3 bases at V and 0 bases at J, with 10 bases in the middle. The CDR3 spans 16 residues. CDR1 and CDR2 (germline): SGHRS, YFSETQ. The origin of this receptor is a man aged 50 or older with COVID-19, enrolled during active disease. Sequenced input: peripheral blood. The chain uses TRBV5-1 and TRBJ2-6; D is perhaps TRBD1 (5 bases). DNA for the CDR3: TGCGCCAGCAGCTCGCAGGGTTCCTCTGGGGCCAACGTCCTGACTTTC. This translates into CASSSQGSSGANVLTF.